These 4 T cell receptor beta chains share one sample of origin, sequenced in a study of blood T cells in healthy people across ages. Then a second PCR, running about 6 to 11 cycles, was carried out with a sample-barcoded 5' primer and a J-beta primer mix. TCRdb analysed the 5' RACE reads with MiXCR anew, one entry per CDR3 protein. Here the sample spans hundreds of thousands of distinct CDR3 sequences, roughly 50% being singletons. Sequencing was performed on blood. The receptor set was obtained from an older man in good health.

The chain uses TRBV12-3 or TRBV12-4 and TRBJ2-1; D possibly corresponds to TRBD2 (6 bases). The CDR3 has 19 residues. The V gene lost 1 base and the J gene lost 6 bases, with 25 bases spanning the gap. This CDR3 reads CASSLGVGGWEAHSNEQFF. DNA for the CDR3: TGTGCCAGCAGTTTAGGGGTCGGCGGGTGGGAGGCCCATTCCAATGAGCAGTTCTTC.

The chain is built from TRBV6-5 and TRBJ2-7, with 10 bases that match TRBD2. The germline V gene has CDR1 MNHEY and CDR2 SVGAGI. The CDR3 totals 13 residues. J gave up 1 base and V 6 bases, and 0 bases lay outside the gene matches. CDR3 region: CASRGLASYEQYF. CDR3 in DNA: TGTGCCAGCAGGGGACTAGCGTCCTACGAGCAGTACTTC.

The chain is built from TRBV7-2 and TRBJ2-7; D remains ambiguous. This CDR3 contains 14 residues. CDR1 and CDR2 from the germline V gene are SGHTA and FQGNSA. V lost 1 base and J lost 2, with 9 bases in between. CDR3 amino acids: CASSLGRRAYEQYF. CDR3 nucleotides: TGTGCCAGCAGCTTAGGTAGAAGGGCCTACGAGCAGTACTTC.

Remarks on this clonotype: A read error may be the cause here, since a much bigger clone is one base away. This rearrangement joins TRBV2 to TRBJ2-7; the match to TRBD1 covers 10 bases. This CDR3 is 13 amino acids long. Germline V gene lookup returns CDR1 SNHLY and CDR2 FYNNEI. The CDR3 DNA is TGTGCCATCCGGGACAGGGGCTCCTACAAGCAGTACTTC. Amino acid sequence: CAIRDRGSYKQYF.